This T cell receptor (beta chain) was obtained from a study of beta chain features in type 1 diabetes. Study details: Sorted cells examined across all samples numbered roughly 99,000,000. General study results and limits: A moderate, significant TCRB CDR3 shortening appeared in type 1 diabetes across four CD4+ subsets.

The investigators reverse transcribed all of the isolated RNA, so they sequenced expressed TCRB transcripts. This table comes from immunoSEQ multiplex PCR, and its TCRdb copy is limited to in-frame clones, with some not included. Of about 660,000 clones listed, more than 12% were seen once; the top ten hold just under 0.04%. Sorting based on CD45RO/CCR7/CD25/CD127/CD95/CD27 separated CD4+ naive, central memory, regulatory and stem cell-like memory cells. A note on this clone: Its antigen is undetermined.

The CDR3 is 17 amino acids. The germline CDR1 and CDR2 sequences are SEHNR and FQNEAQ (reference sequence). Trimming left V 0 bases short and J 1 base short, with 15 bases between. Sequencing was carried out using naive CD4+ T cells from blood. The chain recombines TRBV7-9 with TRBJ2-5, with D maybe TRBD2 (5 bases). The clonotype comes from a man aged 18 to 30 with type 1 diabetes. The CDR3 loop is CASSLAGSGIPQETQYF. CDR3 nucleotides: TGTGCCAGCAGCTTAGCCGGATCGGGAATTCCCCAAGAGACCCAGTACTTC.